The clone carrying this T cell receptor beta chain was picked up many times. Exclusion criteria comprised uncontrolled infection, other autoimmune disease, pregnancy or lactation. This sample was included in a study of T cells in Graves' hyperthyroidism and ophthalmopathy. Authors of the study amplified TCR beta CDR3 regions from RNA transcripts. When the TCR CDR3 underwent first-round RT-PCR, the HTBI primer set was used. MiXCR was run by TCRdb on the multiplex PCR reads, yielding one entry per CDR3 protein. The sample has a few hundred thousand distinct CDR3 sequences; more than 12% are singletons. The source of this sequence is a woman aged 25 to 39 with Graves' ophthalmopathy. The specimen was blood.

The CDR3 nucleotides read TGCAGTGCTAGGACCGGGACAGGGTCCTACGAGCAGTACTTC. Protein sequence: CSARTGTGSYEQYF. V and J are TRBV20-1 and TRBJ2-7, with 9 bases identical to TRBD1. V was pared by 3 bases and J by 1 base, with 4 bases of the junction left unmatched. Per germline, CDR1 DFQATT and CDR2 SNEGSKA (reference sequence). There are 14 residues in the CDR3.